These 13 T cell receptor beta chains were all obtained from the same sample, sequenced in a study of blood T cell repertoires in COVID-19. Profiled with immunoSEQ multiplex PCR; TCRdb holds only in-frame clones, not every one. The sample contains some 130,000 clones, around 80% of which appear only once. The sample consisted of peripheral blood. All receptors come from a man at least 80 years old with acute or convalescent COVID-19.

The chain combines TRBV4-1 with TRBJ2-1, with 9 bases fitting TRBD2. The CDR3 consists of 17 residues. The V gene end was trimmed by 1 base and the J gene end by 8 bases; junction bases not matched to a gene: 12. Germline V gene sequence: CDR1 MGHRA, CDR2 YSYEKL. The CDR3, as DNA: TGCGCCAGCAGCCAAGTCATATCTGCGGGGGGGCTGGATGAGCAGTTCTTC. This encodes CASSQVISAGGLDEQFF.

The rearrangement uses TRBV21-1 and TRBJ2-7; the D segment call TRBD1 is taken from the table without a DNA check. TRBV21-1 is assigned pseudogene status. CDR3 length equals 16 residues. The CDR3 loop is CASCQGRNKKYYEQYF. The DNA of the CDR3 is TGTGCCAGCTGTCAGGGTCGGAATAAGAAGTACTACGAGCAGTACTTC.

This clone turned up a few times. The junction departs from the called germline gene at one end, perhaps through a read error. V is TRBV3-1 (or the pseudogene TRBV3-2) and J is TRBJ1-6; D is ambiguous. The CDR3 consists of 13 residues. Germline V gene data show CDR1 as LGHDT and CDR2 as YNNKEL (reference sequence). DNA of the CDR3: TGTGCCAGCAGCCAAGAGTATAGTTCACCCCTCCACTTT. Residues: CASSQEYSSPLHF.

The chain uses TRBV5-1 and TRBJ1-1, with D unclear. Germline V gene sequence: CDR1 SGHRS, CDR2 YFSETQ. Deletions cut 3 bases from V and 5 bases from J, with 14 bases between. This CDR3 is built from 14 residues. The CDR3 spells CASSSESVVTEAFF. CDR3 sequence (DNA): TGCGCCAGCAGCTCTGAGTCGGTTGTTACTGAAGCTTTCTTT. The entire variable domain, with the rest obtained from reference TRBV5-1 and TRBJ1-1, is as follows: KAGVTQTPRYLIKTRGQQVTLSCSPISGHRSVSWYQQTPGQGLQFLFEYFSETQRNKGNFPGRFSGRQFSNSRSEMNVSTLELGDSALYLCASSSESVVTEAFFGQGTRLTVV.

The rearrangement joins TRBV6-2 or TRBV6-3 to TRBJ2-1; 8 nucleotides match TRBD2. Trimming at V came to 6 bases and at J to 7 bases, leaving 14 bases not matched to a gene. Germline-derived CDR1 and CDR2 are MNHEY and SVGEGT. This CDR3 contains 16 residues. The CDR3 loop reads CASSLQPGLVPNEQFF. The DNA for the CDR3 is TGTGCCAGCAGCCTACAGCCGGGACTAGTTCCTAATGAGCAGTTCTTC.

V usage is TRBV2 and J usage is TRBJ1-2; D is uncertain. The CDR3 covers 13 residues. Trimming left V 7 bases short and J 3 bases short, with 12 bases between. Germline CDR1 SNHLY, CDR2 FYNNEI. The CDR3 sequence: CASKSQRDYGYTF. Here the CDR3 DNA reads TGTGCCAGCAAATCCCAGAGGGACTATGGCTACACCTTC.

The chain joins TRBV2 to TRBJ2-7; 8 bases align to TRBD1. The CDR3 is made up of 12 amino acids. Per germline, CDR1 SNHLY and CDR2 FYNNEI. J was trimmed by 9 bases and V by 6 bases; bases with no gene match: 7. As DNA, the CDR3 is TGTGCCAGCAGGGACAGGGTTTCGGGGCAGTACTTC. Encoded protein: CASRDRVSGQYF.

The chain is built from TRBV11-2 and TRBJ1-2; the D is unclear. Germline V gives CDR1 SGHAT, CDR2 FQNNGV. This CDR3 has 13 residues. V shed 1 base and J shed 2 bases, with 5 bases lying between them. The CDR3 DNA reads TGTGCCAGCAGCTTAGCGGGAAACTATGGCTACACCTTC. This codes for CASSLAGNYGYTF. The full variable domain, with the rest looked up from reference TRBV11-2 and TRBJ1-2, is EAGVAQSPRYKIIEKRQSVAFWCNPISGHATLYWYQQILGQGPKLLIQFQNNGVVDDSQLPKDRFSAERLKGVDSTLKIQPAKLEDSAVYLCASSLAGNYGYTFGSGTRLTVV.

DNA for the CDR3: TGCGCCAGCAGTGAGGCGGGCCCATATCGTGGCTACACCTTC. This gives the protein CASSEAGPYRGYTF. This rearrangement joins TRBV10-2 to TRBJ1-2; D ambiguous. Germline CDR1 reads WSHSY; CDR2 reads SAAADI. The CDR3 has 14 residues. Trimming shortened V by 2 bases and J by 7 bases, and 14 bases separated the two germline ends.

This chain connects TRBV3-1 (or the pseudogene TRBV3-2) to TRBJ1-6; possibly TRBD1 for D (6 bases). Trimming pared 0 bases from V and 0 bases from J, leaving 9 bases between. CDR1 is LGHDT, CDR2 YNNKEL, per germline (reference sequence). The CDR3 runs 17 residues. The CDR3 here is CASSQDGRGSYNSPLHF. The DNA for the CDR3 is TGTGCCAGCAGCCAAGATGGCAGGGGCTCCTATAATTCACCCCTCCACTTT.

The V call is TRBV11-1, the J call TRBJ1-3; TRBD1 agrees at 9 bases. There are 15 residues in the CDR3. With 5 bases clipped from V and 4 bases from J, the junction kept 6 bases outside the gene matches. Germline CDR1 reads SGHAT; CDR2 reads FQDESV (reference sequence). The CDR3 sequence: CASSLQGANGNTIYF. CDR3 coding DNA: TGTGCCAGCAGCCTACAGGGGGCCAACGGAAACACCATATATTTT.

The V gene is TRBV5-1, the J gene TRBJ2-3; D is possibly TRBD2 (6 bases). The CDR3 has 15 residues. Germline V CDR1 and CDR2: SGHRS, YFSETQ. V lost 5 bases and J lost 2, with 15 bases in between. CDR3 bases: TGCGCCAGCAGAAGTCTAGCGCTTCCCACAGATACGCAGTATTTT. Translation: CASRSLALPTDTQYF.

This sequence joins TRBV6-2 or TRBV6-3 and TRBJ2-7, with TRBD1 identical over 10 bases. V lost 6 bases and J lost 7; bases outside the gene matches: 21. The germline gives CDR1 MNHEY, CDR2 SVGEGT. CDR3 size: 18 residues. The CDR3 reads CASSDPPRLRQGAKEQYF. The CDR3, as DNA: TGTGCCAGCAGCGATCCGCCGCGTTTGAGACAGGGGGCTAAGGAGCAGTACTTC.